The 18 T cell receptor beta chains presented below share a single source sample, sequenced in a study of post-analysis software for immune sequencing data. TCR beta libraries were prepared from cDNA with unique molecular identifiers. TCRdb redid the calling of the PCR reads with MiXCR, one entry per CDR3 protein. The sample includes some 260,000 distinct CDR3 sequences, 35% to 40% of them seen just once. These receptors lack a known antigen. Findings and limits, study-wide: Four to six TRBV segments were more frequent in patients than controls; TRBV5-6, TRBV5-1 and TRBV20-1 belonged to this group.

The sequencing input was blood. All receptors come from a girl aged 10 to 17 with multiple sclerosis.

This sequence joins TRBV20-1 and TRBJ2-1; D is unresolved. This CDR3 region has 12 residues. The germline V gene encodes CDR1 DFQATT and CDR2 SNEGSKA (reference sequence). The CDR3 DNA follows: TGCAGGGCTGCTGGGTGGGCGAATGAGCAGTTCTTC. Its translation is CRAAGWANEQFF.

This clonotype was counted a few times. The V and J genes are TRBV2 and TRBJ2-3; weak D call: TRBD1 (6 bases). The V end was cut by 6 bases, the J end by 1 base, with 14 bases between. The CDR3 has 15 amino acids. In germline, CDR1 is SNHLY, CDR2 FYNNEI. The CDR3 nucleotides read TGTGCCAGCAGCTCAGGGGAAGGGGGCACAGATACGCAGTATTTT. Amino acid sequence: CASSSGEGGTDTQYF.

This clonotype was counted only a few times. The CDR3 DNA reads as TGTGCCAGCAGCTTAGGCTTCTCGGAGACCCAGTACTTC. Amino acids: CASSLGFSETQYF. V gene TRBV11-2 combines with J gene TRBJ2-5; no definite D call. The germline CDR1 and CDR2 sequences are SGHAT and FQNNGV. The CDR3 length is 13 residues. V was cut by 1 base and J by 5 bases, with 8 bases left in between.

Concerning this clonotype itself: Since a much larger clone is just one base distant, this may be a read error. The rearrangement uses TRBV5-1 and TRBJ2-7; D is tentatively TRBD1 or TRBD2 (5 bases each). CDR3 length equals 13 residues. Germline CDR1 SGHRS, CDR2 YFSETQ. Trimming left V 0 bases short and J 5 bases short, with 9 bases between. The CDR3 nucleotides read TGCGCCAGCAGCTTGGTGGGACGGAACGAGCAGTACTTC. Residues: CASSLVGRNEQYF.

The CDR3 DNA reads as TGTGCCAGCAGCTTAGAACTGGTTTCCTACGAGCAGTACTTC. Protein sequence: CASSLELVSYEQYF. V gene TRBV7-6 combines with J gene TRBJ2-7; D gene ambiguous. The CDR3 length is 14 residues. CDR1 and CDR2 from the germline V gene are SGHVS and FNYEAQ. V was cut by 1 base and J by 1 base, with 8 bases left in between.

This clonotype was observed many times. The CDR3 here is CASSSELPEQFF. The DNA of the CDR3 is TGTGCCAGCAGTTCGGAATTACCTGAGCAGTTCTTC. J is TRBJ2-1 and V is TRBV28, with unresolved D. Trimming stripped 4 bases from V and 9 bases from J, with 10 bases between. The CDR3 length is 12 residues. CDR1 and CDR2 (germline): MDHEN, SYDVKM. The full variable domain, completed using reference TRBV28 and TRBJ2-1, is DVKVTQSSRYLVKRTGEKVFLECVQDMDHENMFWYRQDPGLGLRLIYFSYDVKMKEKGDIPEGYSVSREKKERFSLILESASTNQTSMYLCASSSELPEQFFGPGTRLTVL.

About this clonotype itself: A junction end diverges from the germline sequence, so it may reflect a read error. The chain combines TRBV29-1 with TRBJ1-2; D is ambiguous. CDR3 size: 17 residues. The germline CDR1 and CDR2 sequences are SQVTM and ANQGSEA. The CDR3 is CGVDLPREEGPVYGYTF. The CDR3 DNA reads TGCGGCGTTGATCTACCTCGGGAGGAAGGACCAGTCTATGGCTACACCTTC.

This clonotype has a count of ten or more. The CDR3 nucleotides read TGTGCCAGCAGCTTAGCCATTTCCGGACGTCTCTACAATGAGCAGTTCTTC. It encodes CASSLAISGRLYNEQFF. This sequence joins TRBV7-6 and TRBJ2-1; the D is unclear. There are 17 residues in the CDR3. CDR1 SGHVS and CDR2 FNYEAQ come from the germline V gene. Deletions cut 0 bases from V and 3 bases from J, with 15 bases between.

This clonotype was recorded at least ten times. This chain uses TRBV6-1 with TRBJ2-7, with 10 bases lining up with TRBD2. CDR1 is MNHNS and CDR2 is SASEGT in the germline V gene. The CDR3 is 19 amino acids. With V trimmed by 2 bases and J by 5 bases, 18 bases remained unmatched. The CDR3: CASSEKGTEKRGGTHEQYF. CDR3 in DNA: TGTGCCAGCAGTGAAAAGGGGACAGAAAAGCGGGGGGGCACCCACGAGCAGTACTTC.

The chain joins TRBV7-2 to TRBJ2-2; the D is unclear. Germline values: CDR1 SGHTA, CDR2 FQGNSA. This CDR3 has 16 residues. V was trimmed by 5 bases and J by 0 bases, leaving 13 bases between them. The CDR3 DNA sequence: TGTGCCAGCAGCCCACGGCGGAGATCGAACACCGGGGAGCTGTTTTTT. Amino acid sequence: CASSPRRRSNTGELFF.

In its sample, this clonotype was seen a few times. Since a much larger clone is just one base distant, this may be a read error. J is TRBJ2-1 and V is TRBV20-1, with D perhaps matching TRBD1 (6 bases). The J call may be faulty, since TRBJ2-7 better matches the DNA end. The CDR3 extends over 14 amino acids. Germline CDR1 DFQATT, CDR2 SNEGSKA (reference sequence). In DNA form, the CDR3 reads TGCAGTGCTTCACAGGGTAATTCCTACAATGAGCAGTACTTC. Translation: CSASQGNSYNEQYF.

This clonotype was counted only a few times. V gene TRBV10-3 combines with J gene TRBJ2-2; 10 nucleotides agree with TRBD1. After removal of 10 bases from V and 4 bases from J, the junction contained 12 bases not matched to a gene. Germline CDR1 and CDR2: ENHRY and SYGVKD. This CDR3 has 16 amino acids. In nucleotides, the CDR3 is TGTGCCAGCGAAATAGGGACAGGGGCGAGCACCGGGGAGCTGTTTTTT. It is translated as CASEIGTGASTGELFF.

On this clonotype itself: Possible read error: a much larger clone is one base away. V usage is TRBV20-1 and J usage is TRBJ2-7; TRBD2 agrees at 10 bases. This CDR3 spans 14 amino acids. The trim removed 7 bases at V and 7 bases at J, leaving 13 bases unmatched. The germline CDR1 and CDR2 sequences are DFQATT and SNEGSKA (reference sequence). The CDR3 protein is CSGELAGTGNEQYF. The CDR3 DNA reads TGCAGTGGGGAACTAGCGGGGACCGGCAATGAGCAGTACTTC.

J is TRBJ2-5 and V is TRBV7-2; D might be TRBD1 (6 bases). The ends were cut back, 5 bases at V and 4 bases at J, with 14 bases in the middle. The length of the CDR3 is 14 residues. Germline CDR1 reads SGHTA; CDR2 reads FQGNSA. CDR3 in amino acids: CASSQLRGRETQYF. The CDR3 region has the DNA TGTGCCAGCAGCCAACTAAGGGGGAGAGAGACCCAGTACTTC.

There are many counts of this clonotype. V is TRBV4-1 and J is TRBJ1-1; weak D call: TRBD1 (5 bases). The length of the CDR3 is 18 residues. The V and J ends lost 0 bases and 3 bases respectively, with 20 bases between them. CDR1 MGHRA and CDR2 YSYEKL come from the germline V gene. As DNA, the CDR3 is TGCGCCAGCAGCCAAGACGCCATGGGGGGAGGAGGGGACACTGAAGCTTTCTTT. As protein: CASSQDAMGGGGDTEAFF.

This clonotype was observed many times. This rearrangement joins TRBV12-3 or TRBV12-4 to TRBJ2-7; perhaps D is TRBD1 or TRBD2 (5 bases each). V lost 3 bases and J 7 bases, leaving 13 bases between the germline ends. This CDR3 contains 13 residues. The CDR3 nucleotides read TGTGCCAGCAGTTTGTTCCCCGAGGGGGAGCAGTACTTC. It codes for CASSLFPEGEQYF.

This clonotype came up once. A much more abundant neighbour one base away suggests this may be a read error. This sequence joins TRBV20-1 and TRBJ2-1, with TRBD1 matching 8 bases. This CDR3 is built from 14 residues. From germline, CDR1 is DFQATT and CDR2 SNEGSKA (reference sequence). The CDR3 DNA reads TGCAGTGCTACGGACAGGGAGTCGAACAATGGGCAGTTCTTC. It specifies CSATDRESNNGQFF.

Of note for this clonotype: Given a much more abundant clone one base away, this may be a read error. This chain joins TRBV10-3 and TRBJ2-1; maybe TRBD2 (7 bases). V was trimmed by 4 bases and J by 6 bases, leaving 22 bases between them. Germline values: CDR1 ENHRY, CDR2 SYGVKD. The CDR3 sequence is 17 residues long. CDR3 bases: TGTGCCATCAGTGTTTCCGCGGGGGACACTCTCTCCAATGAGCAGTTCTTC. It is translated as CAISVSAGDTLSNEQFF.